These 30 T cell receptor beta chains share one sample of origin, sequenced in a study of cytomegalovirus exposure and HLA in healthy donors. The PCR employed 60 Vbeta primers together with 13 Jbeta primers. TCRdb's table, derived via immunoSEQ multiplex PCR, lists solely in-frame clones and lacks some. The repertoire includes 95,000 to 150,000 clones, 50% to 80% of them detected once, and about 8.9% sits in the top ten. The material sequenced was PBMCs. The origin of the receptors is a woman in her forties in good health and CMV-seropositive.

This chain uses TRBV6-5 with TRBJ2-7; 8 nucleotides agree with TRBD1. CDR1 is MNHEY and CDR2 is SVGAGI in the germline V gene. CDR3 size: 16 residues. Trimming at V came to 4 bases and at J to 4 bases, leaving 12 bases not matched to a gene. For the CDR3, the DNA is TGTGCCAGCAGTTCGATTGGACAGGGCAAAAAATACGAGCAGTACTTC. Amino acids: CASSSIGQGKKYEQYF.

The chain links TRBV28 to TRBJ1-5; D unclear. Germline-derived CDR1 and CDR2 are MDHEN and SYDVKM. V lost 2 bases and J 5 bases, leaving 7 bases between the germline ends. The CDR3 is 13 residues long. CDR3 loop: CASSLRNYQPQHF. The CDR3 coding sequence is TGTGCCAGCAGTTTACGTAACTATCAGCCCCAGCATTTT.

The chain employs TRBV28 and TRBJ2-3; D is unclear. Germline lookup yields CDR1 MDHEN and CDR2 SYDVKM. There are 14 residues in the CDR3. Trimming shortened V by 5 bases and J by 8 bases, and 17 bases separated the two germline ends. The CDR3 loop reads CASSRSLPEATQYF. Written as DNA, the CDR3 is TGTGCCAGCAGTCGCTCATTGCCCGAGGCTACGCAGTATTTT.

This clone was seen only a few times. This sequence joins TRBV7-9 and TRBJ2-1; D unclear. The CDR3 extends over 13 amino acids. Germline V lookup: CDR1 SEHNR, CDR2 FQNEAQ (reference sequence). V lost 5 bases and J 9 bases, leaving 14 bases between the germline ends. The CDR3 region is CASSRAASGEQFF. For the CDR3, the DNA is TGTGCCAGCAGCCGTGCCGCCTCGGGTGAGCAGTTCTTC.

This chain uses TRBV10-2 with TRBJ1-1; 9 bases are shared with TRBD1. The CDR3 totals 15 residues. V gave up 2 bases and J gave up 10 bases; unmatched junction bases: 11. Germline V gene data show CDR1 as WSHSY and CDR2 as SAAADI. This CDR3 is CASSERTGVGRGAFF. As DNA, the CDR3 is TGCGCCAGCAGTGAGCGGACAGGGGTTGGGCGAGGAGCTTTCTTT.

This clone came up a few times. The chain carries TRBV19 and TRBJ2-4, with a possible D match to TRBD1 (6 bases). This CDR3 region has 15 residues. The V end was cut by 4 bases, the J end by 3 bases, with 13 bases between. From germline, CDR1 is LNHDA and CDR2 SQIVND (reference sequence). The CDR3 loop is CASSTGQNLKNIQYF. CDR3 coding DNA: TGTGCCAGTAGTACCGGACAGAACCTCAAAAACATTCAGTACTTC.

V usage is TRBV9 and J usage is TRBJ1-2; D may be TRBD1 (5 bases). Germline CDR1 and CDR2: SGDLS and YYNGEE. The CDR3 is 14 amino acids. With 4 bases removed from V and 4 bases from J, the gap between germline ends came to 14 bases. CDR3 residues: CASSPGTGGYGYTF. In nucleotides, the CDR3 is TGTGCCAGCAGCCCAGGGACGGGAGGCTATGGCTACACCTTC.

The chain carries TRBV2 and TRBJ1-5; perhaps TRBD1 as D (6 bases). CDR1 is SNHLY and CDR2 is FYNNEI in the germline V gene. V dropped 6 bases and J dropped 0 bases, with 24 bases sitting between them. There are 19 residues in the CDR3. CDR3 region: CASRGGRGRRTYSNQPQHF. The DNA for the CDR3 is TGTGCCAGCAGAGGGGGGAGGGGCCGAAGAACATATAGCAATCAGCCCCAGCATTTT.

The J gene is TRBJ2-7, the V gene TRBV11-3, with 8 bases fitting TRBD1. The CDR3 length is 13 residues. The V gene end was trimmed by 4 bases and the J gene end by 3 bases; junction bases not matched to a gene: 2. Germline-derived CDR1 and CDR2 are SGHNT and YENEEA. This chain's CDR3 is CASSSGQGYEQYF. The DNA of the CDR3 is TGTGCCAGCAGCTCCGGACAGGGCTACGAGCAGTACTTC.

This chain links TRBV4-1 with TRBJ2-2; 7 bases align to TRBD2. V trimming: 11 bases; J trimming: 0 bases; junction bases outside the gene matches: 3. The CDR3 is 13 amino acids. The germline V gene encodes CDR1 MGHRA and CDR2 YSYEKL. CDR3 sequence reads: CAGGGSNTGELFF. In nucleotides, the CDR3 is TGCGCCGGGGGGGGATCGAACACCGGGGAGCTGTTTTTT.

The genes are TRBV7-9 and TRBJ2-1, with 7 bases aligning to TRBD2. Germline-derived CDR1 and CDR2 are SEHNR and FQNEAQ (reference sequence). The CDR3 covers 16 residues. V lost 5 bases, J lost 0 bases, and 7 bases stayed unmatched. CDR3 in DNA: TGTGCCAGCAGCCCACTAGCGCAGAGCTCCTACAATGAGCAGTTCTTC. Encoded protein: CASSPLAQSSYNEQFF.

This clone was seen only a few times. This chain joins TRBV7-9 and TRBJ2-7; 11 bases align to TRBD2. After removal of 3 bases from V and 2 bases from J, the junction contained 3 bases not matched to a gene. Germline V gene lookup returns CDR1 SEHNR and CDR2 FQNEAQ (reference sequence). The CDR3 loop spans 15 amino acids. The CDR3, as DNA: TGTGCCAGCAGCTTGACTAGCGGGGCGGCCTACGAGCAGTACTTC. Protein product: CASSLTSGAAYEQYF.

The chain carries TRBV20-1 and TRBJ2-1, with D hard to call. V lost 5 bases and J 3 bases, leaving 5 bases between the germline ends. This CDR3 is 11 amino acids long. Germline V lookup: CDR1 DFQATT, CDR2 SNEGSKA (reference sequence). CDR3 nucleotides: TGCAGTGCTCGCGACTACAATGAGCAGTTCTTC. Its translation: CSARDYNEQFF.

The chain combines TRBV10-3 with TRBJ1-4; D is perhaps TRBD1 (5 bases). CDR1 is ENHRY, CDR2 SYGVKD, per germline. The length of the CDR3 is 14 residues. V gave up 4 bases and J gave up 5 bases, with 11 bases separating them. CDR3 amino acids: CAISGGRGNEKLFF. As DNA, the CDR3 is TGTGCCATCAGTGGGGGCCGGGGGAATGAAAAACTGTTTTTT.

V usage is TRBV5-1 and J usage is TRBJ2-7; 9 bases are shared with TRBD1. Germline V gene data show CDR1 as SGHRS and CDR2 as YFSETQ. V lost 4 bases, J lost 2 bases, and 7 bases stayed unmatched. The CDR3 runs 15 residues. The CDR3 reads CASSGPGQGTYEQYF. The CDR3 DNA sequence: TGCGCCAGCAGCGGGCCGGGACAGGGAACCTACGAGCAGTACTTC. The full variable domain, its missing parts supplied by reference TRBV5-1 and TRBJ2-7, is KAGVTQTPRYLIKTRGQQVTLSCSPISGHRSVSWYQQTPGQGLQFLFEYFSETQRNKGNFPGRFSGRQFSNSRSEMNVSTLELGDSALYLCASSGPGQGTYEQYFGPGTRLTVT.

This chain uses TRBV30 with TRBJ2-1, with D uncertain. The CDR3 length is 12 residues. Germline V gene lookup returns CDR1 GTSNPN and CDR2 SVGIG (reference sequence). The ends were cut back, 3 bases at V and 9 bases at J, with 12 bases in the middle. The DNA of the CDR3 is TGTGCCTGGAGCAAAGACTCTACTGAGCAGTTCTTC. Its protein product is CAWSKDSTEQFF. The variable domain in full, completed from reference TRBV30 and TRBJ2-1, reads SQTIHQWPATLVQPVGSPLSLECTVEGTSNPNLYWYRQAAGRGLQLLFYSVGIGQISSEVPQNLSASRPQDRQFILSSKKLLLSDSGFYLCAWSKDSTEQFFGPGTRLTVL.

The chain is built from TRBV10-3 and TRBJ1-1; the D is unclear. The CDR3 sequence is 13 residues long. Trimming cost V 6 bases and J 0 bases, with 8 bases left between them. Germline-derived CDR1 and CDR2 are ENHRY and SYGVKD. The CDR3 nucleotides read TGTGCCATCAGGGTACAGATGAACACTGAAGCTTTCTTT. Residues: CAIRVQMNTEAFF.

The sample holds a few counts of this clone. The V call is TRBV2, the J call TRBJ2-3, with 12 positions matching TRBD1. Trimming at V came to 5 bases and at J to 6 bases, leaving 6 bases not matched to a gene. CDR3 size: 15 residues. Germline CDR1 and CDR2: SNHLY and FYNNEI. The chain's CDR3 is CASSKRDRGLDTQYF. In DNA form, the CDR3 reads TGTGCCAGCAGTAAGCGGGACAGGGGGCTTGATACGCAGTATTTT.

This clone was detected only a few times. V gene TRBV4-1 combines with J gene TRBJ2-5; 7 bases agree with TRBD2. The CDR3 has 13 residues. The V and J ends lost 5 bases and 9 bases, in that order; junction bases with no gene match: 9. From germline, CDR1 is MGHRA and CDR2 YSYEKL. CDR3 protein: CASSIEAGRAQYF. CDR3 bases: TGCGCCAGCAGCATTGAAGCGGGAAGGGCCCAGTACTTC.

The CDR3, as DNA: TGTGCCAGCAGTTACGCGGGCACTGAAGCTTTCTTT. Translated: CASSYAGTEAFF. This rearrangement joins TRBV6-6 to TRBJ1-1; D gene unclear. Germline CDR1 reads MNHNY; CDR2 reads SVGAGI (reference sequence). The CDR3 has 12 amino acids. The V end lost 2 bases, the J end lost 4 bases, and 5 bases lay between the germline ends.

The chain carries TRBV19 and TRBJ1-5, with D perhaps matching TRBD1 (5 bases). The CDR3 is 16 residues long. Trimming removed 9 bases from V and 1 base from J, with 19 bases in between. In germline, CDR1 is LNHDA, CDR2 SQIVND (reference sequence). Here the CDR3 DNA reads TGTGCCAGCAGCCGGCGGGAGGGGACGAGCAATCAGCCCCAGCATTTT. Translated, it gives CASSRREGTSNQPQHF.

The chain employs TRBV28 and TRBJ2-1, with 11 bases matching TRBD2. The germline CDR1 and CDR2 sequences are MDHEN and SYDVKM. V was pared by 5 bases and J by 5 bases, with 8 bases of the junction left unmatched. The CDR3 covers 16 residues. CDR3 in DNA: TGTGCCAGCAGTCCTCACGGGACTAGCGGTGACAATGAGCAGTTCTTC. It is translated as CASSPHGTSGDNEQFF.

The chain employs TRBV27 and TRBJ1-5, with D uncertain. Per germline, CDR1 MNHEY and CDR2 SMNVEV (reference sequence). With 0 bases removed from V and 2 bases from J, the gap between germline ends came to 8 bases. This CDR3 contains 15 residues. CDR3 coding DNA: TGTGCCAGCAGTTTATCGGTACTTGGCAATCAGCCCCAGCATTTT. This translates into CASSLSVLGNQPQHF.

The gene calls are TRBV6-5 and TRBJ2-2; 7 positions match TRBD1. V shed 6 bases and J 1 base; nucleotides not matched to a gene: 5. There are 15 residues in the CDR3. The germline V gene encodes CDR1 MNHEY and CDR2 SVGAGI. CDR3 protein: CASRTGDLNTGELFF. The CDR3 DNA is TGTGCCAGCAGAACAGGGGACCTGAACACCGGGGAGCTGTTTTTT.

V is TRBV7-6 and J is TRBJ2-1; D is undetermined. V shed 7 bases and J shed 0 bases, with 10 bases lying between them. The CDR3 totals 14 residues. The germline V gene encodes CDR1 SGHVS and CDR2 FNYEAQ. The CDR3 is CASTPYSSYNEQFF. As DNA, the CDR3 is TGTGCCAGCACCCCGTATAGCTCCTACAATGAGCAGTTCTTC.

This chain connects TRBV7-9 to TRBJ2-5; D may be TRBD2 (6 bases). Trimming took 1 base from V and 2 from J, leaving 14 bases between them. This CDR3 is built from 16 residues. CDR1 is SEHNR, CDR2 FQNEAQ, per germline (reference sequence). The CDR3 coding sequence is TGTGCCAGCAGCTTAGGAATTTCGGGGGAACAAGAGACCCAGTACTTC. It yields the protein CASSLGISGEQETQYF. The whole variable domain, filled in from reference TRBV7-9 and TRBJ2-5, reads DTGVSQNPRHKITKRGQNVTFRCDPISEHNRLYWYRQTLGQGPEFLTYFQNEAQLEKSRLLSDRFSAERPKGSFSTLEIQRTEQGDSAMYLCASSLGISGEQETQYFGPGTRLLVL.

The rearrangement uses TRBV19 and TRBJ1-1, with D perhaps matching TRBD1 (5 bases). Germline V gene data show CDR1 as LNHDA and CDR2 as SQIVND (reference sequence). This CDR3 is 14 amino acids long. V was clipped by 3 bases and J by 4 bases, with 12 bases between them. CDR3 bases: TGTGCCAGTAGTATTTGGCAGGGTTCCACTGAAGCTTTCTTT. Protein product: CASSIWQGSTEAFF.

This clone is a singleton in its sample. An end of the junction does not agree with germline; a read error may underlie this. The chain uses TRBV10-2 and TRBJ2-5, with TRBD1 matching over 7 bases. Germline V gives CDR1 WSHSY, CDR2 SAAADI. The CDR3 runs to 14 residues. In nucleotides, the CDR3 is TGCGCCAGCAGTACAGACAGGGCACAAGAGACCCGGTACTTC. This sequence encodes CASSTDRAQETRYF.

The chain recombines TRBV5-4 with TRBJ1-3; D might be TRBD1 (5 bases). V lost 6 bases and J lost 2, with 24 bases in between. This CDR3 is 18 amino acids long. The germline CDR1 and CDR2 sequences are SGHNT and YYREEE (reference sequence). The CDR3: CASTPTGGAGSPGNTIYF. The CDR3 nucleotides are TGTGCCAGCACCCCTACCGGAGGGGCAGGGTCGCCTGGAAACACCATATATTTT. Complete variable domain (other parts from reference TRBV5-4 and TRBJ1-3): ETGVTQSPTHLIKTRGQQVTLRCSSQSGHNTVSWYQQALGQGPQFIFQYYREEENGRGNFPPRFSGLQFPNYSSELNVNALELDDSALYLCASTPTGGAGSPGNTIYFGEGSWLTVV.

The chain couples TRBV27 to TRBJ1-1; D perhaps matches TRBD1 (6 bases). The germline V and J ends were trimmed by 5 bases and 1 base, with 11 bases remaining between them. CDR1 is MNHEY, CDR2 SMNVEV, per germline (reference sequence). The CDR3 length is 14 residues. The CDR3 DNA is TGTGCCAGCAGTCGGGGGGGGCCGAACACTGAAGCTTTCTTT. Its translation: CASSRGGPNTEAFF.